The 27 T cell receptor beta chains below all came from one sample that was sequenced in a study of CD8 T cells in Susac syndrome. It was with random hexamers that 0.5 to 1 ug RNA was reverse transcribed. TCRdb redid the calling of the immunoSEQ multiplex PCR reads with MiXCR, one entry per CDR3 protein. The data hold about 19,000 distinct CDR3 sequences, with approximately 96% observed a single time. Sequencing input: CD8+ T cells from PBMCs. These receptors were taken from a human donor in good health.

The chain couples TRBV4-3 to TRBJ2-7; the match to TRBD2 covers 8 bases. With V trimmed by 2 bases and J by 4 bases, 7 bases remained unmatched. The CDR3 has 15 amino acids. CDR1 is LGHNA and CDR2 is YSLEER in the germline V gene. The CDR3 reads CASSQSSGGGYEQYV. CDR3 in DNA: TGCGCCAGCAGCCAATCGAGCGGCGGGGGGTACGAGCAGTACGTC.

This clonotype occurred once. The chain has TRBV5-1 and TRBJ2-1, with D possibly being TRBD2 (6 bases). Germline loops: CDR1 SGHRS, CDR2 YFSETQ. The CDR3 extends over 14 amino acids. The V and J ends lost 5 bases and 8 bases respectively, with 17 bases between them. CDR3 amino acids: CASSPSSGVYEQFF. DNA for the CDR3: TGCGCCAGCAGTCCTTCCTCGGGGGTTTATGAGCAGTTCTTC.

Regarding this clonotype: An end of the junction differs from the germline gene, which may be a read error. The rearrangement uses TRBV7-9 and TRBJ2-1; TRBD2 is a possible D gene (5 bases). The CDR3 loop spans 13 amino acids. Germline V gives CDR1 SEHNR, CDR2 FQNEAQ (reference sequence). This CDR3 reads CASSLALYNEQFF. CDR3 nucleotides: TGTGCCAGCAGCCTAGCCCTCTACAATGAGCAGTTCTTC.

This rearrangement joins TRBV6-5 to TRBJ2-2, with D perhaps assigned TRBD1 or TRBD2 (6 bases each). The CDR3 loop spans 17 amino acids. In germline, CDR1 is MNHEY, CDR2 SVGAGI. Trimming left V 0 bases short and J 4 bases short, with 15 bases between. The CDR3 DNA reads TGTGCCAGCAGTTACTCGACTTGGGGGGCGGCCACCGGGGAGCTGTTTTTT. This translates into CASSYSTWGAATGELFF.

The rearrangement uses TRBV19 and TRBJ2-1; 8 bases align to TRBD1. The CDR3 has 13 amino acids. CDR1 and CDR2 (germline): LNHDA, SQIVND (reference sequence). Unmatched junction bases numbered 3, after V lost 4 bases and J lost 7 bases. CDR3 protein: CASSRDRFNEQFF. In DNA, the CDR3 is TGTGCCAGTAGTAGGGACAGGTTTAATGAGCAGTTCTTC.

This clonotype showed up just once. The chain combines TRBV6-5 with TRBJ2-1, with TRBD1 matching over 11 bases. This CDR3 has 14 amino acids. From germline, CDR1 is MNHEY and CDR2 SVGAGI. Losses at the gene ends were 4 bases for V and 8 bases for J; bases not matched to a gene: 4. The CDR3 nucleotides read TGTGCCAGCAGTTGGACAGGGGGCATCGATGAGCAGTTCTTC. This gives the protein CASSWTGGIDEQFF.

This clonotype showed up just once. This chain links TRBV20-1 with TRBJ2-1; either TRBD1 or TRBD2 may fit D (6 bases each). This CDR3 comprises 17 residues. The V gene's germline CDR1 is DFQATT and CDR2 SNEGSKA (reference sequence). Trimming pared 1 base from V and 0 bases from J, leaving 16 bases between. The CDR3 DNA follows: TGCAGTGCTAGAGGGGACAACCAAGCGGGCTCCTACAATGAGCAGTTCTTC. Translating it yields CSARGDNQAGSYNEQFF.

The chain carries TRBV12-3 or TRBV12-4 and TRBJ2-7, with D tentatively TRBD1 or TRBD2 (5 bases each). The V end was cut by 2 bases, the J end by 3 bases, with 17 bases between. The CDR3 length is 16 residues. The CDR3 is CASSLRGTHGNYEQYF. The CDR3 DNA reads as TGTGCCAGCAGTTTACGAGGGACCCATGGCAACTACGAGCAGTACTTC.

This clonotype was counted a single time. This rearrangement joins TRBV7-8 to TRBJ1-5; weak D call: TRBD1 (6 bases). Germline V CDR1 and CDR2: SGHVS, FQNEAQ. V was pared by 3 bases and J by 3 bases, with 9 bases between. This CDR3 has 14 amino acids. DNA of the CDR3: TGTGCCAGCAGCTTGGACAGTTACAATCAGCCCCAGCATTTT. It translates to CASSLDSYNQPQHF.

This chain uses TRBV12-3 or TRBV12-4 with TRBJ1-1, with 7 bases that match TRBD1. CDR3 size: 12 residues. V lost 4 bases and J lost 7; bases outside the gene matches: 3. The CDR3 nucleotides read TGTGCCAGCAGTTACGGACAGGTTGAAGCTTTCTTT. This sequence encodes CASSYGQVEAFF.

The V and J genes are TRBV2 and TRBJ2-7; 8 bases fit TRBD2. CDR3 length: 15 residues. Looked up from germline, CDR1 is SNHLY and CDR2 is FYNNEI. Trimming removed 4 bases from V and 0 bases from J; junction bases left unmatched: 5. The CDR3 spells CASSGSGRTSYEQYF. The DNA of the CDR3 is TGTGCCAGCAGTGGGAGCGGGAGAACCTCCTACGAGCAGTACTTC.

The chain uses TRBV28 and TRBJ2-1; possibly TRBD1 or TRBD2 for D (5 bases each). The CDR3 contains 15 residues. V gave up 3 bases and J gave up 7 bases, with 16 bases separating them. Germline V gene data show CDR1 as MDHEN and CDR2 as SYDVKM. The CDR3 sequence is CASSFLLGVSNEQFF. In nucleotides, the CDR3 is TGTGCCAGCAGTTTTCTGTTGGGGGTATCTAATGAGCAGTTCTTC.

The J gene is TRBJ2-7, the V gene TRBV29-1; D gene ambiguous. CDR1 is SQVTM and CDR2 is ANQGSEA in the germline V gene. The CDR3 covers 12 residues. V was trimmed by 0 bases and J by 2 bases, leaving 5 bases between them. DNA for the CDR3: TGCAGCGTTGAAGAAGGGACCTACGAGCAGTACTTC. The encoded protein is CSVEEGTYEQYF.

V usage is TRBV10-2 and J usage is TRBJ2-3; TRBD1 or TRBD2 may be the D gene (5 bases each). Between the trimmed V and J ends, which lost 8 bases and 4 bases, there was a span of 16 bases. Germline CDR1 is WSHSY and CDR2 is SAAADI. CDR3 length: 14 amino acids. The CDR3 is CASRGSGAADTQYF. DNA of the CDR3: TGCGCCAGCCGGGGCAGTGGGGCGGCAGATACGCAGTATTTT.

The CDR3 sequence is CATRTLGAPSYEQYV. Here the CDR3 DNA reads TGTGCCACCCGAACCCTGGGAGCACCCTCCTACGAGCAGTACGTC. The chain joins TRBV2 to TRBJ2-7; tentative D call: TRBD2 (5 bases). Deletions cut 10 bases from V and 0 bases from J, with 19 bases between. CDR1 and CDR2 (germline): SNHLY, FYNNEI. The CDR3 has 15 amino acids.

The chain combines TRBV19 with TRBJ2-2, with a weak D call TRBD2 (5 bases). CDR1 is LNHDA, CDR2 SQIVND, per germline (reference sequence). The CDR3 covers 12 residues. Trimming shortened V by 4 bases and J by 13 bases, and 13 bases separated the two germline ends. The CDR3 is CASSKPPLGLFF. CDR3 sequence (DNA): TGTGCCAGTAGTAAGCCTCCACTAGGGCTGTTTTTT.

The chain combines TRBV20-1 with TRBJ2-1; 7 nucleotides line up with TRBD2. The germline CDR1 and CDR2 sequences are DFQATT and SNEGSKA (reference sequence). The CDR3 runs 15 residues. V shed 3 bases and J 1 base; nucleotides not matched to a gene: 6. As DNA, the CDR3 is TGCAGTGCTAGGATTAGCGGGCCGTCCTACAATGAGCAGTTCTTC. Its protein product is CSARISGPSYNEQFF.

This chain links TRBV7-2 with TRBJ1-1; D is uncertain. With 0 bases removed from V and 3 bases from J, the gap between germline ends came to 8 bases. Per germline, CDR1 SGHTA and CDR2 FQGNSA. CDR3 length: 14 amino acids. The CDR3 protein is CASSLALRHTEAFF. Written as DNA, the CDR3 is TGTGCCAGCAGCTTAGCGCTTCGGCACACTGAAGCTTTCTTT.

The rearrangement joins TRBV28 to TRBJ2-7; D perhaps matches TRBD1 (6 bases). The CDR3 runs to 16 residues. CDR1 MDHEN and CDR2 SYDVKM come from the germline V gene. Deletions cut 3 bases from V and 0 bases from J, with 15 bases between. The CDR3 loop is CASSFARDINSYEQYF. In DNA, the CDR3 is TGTGCCAGCAGTTTCGCCCGGGACATCAACTCCTACGAGCAGTACTTC.

This clonotype was seen once. J is TRBJ1-5 and V is TRBV15, with a tentative D call TRBD1 (6 bases). The V end was cut by 1 base, the J end by 0 bases, with 19 bases between. This CDR3 comprises 19 residues. CDR1 is LNHNV, CDR2 YYDKDF, per germline (reference sequence). The CDR3 DNA reads TGTGCCACCAGCAGAGGTTGGGGGGACAAGCTTTATAGCAATCAGCCCCAGCATTTT. Protein sequence: CATSRGWGDKLYSNQPQHF.

This clonotype was picked up one time. V is TRBV5-8 and J is TRBJ2-7; D ambiguous. V was clipped by 4 bases and J by 4 bases, with 12 bases between them. The germline gives CDR1 SGHTS, CDR2 YDEGEE. The CDR3 loop spans 13 amino acids. The CDR3 protein is CASSPPRRYEQYV. CDR3 nucleotide sequence: TGTGCCAGCAGCCCGCCTCGGCGTTACGAGCAGTACGTC.

The V gene is TRBV9, the J gene TRBJ2-1, with D perhaps matching TRBD1 or TRBD2 (6 bases each). Trimming shortened V by 3 bases and J by 8 bases, and 18 bases separated the two germline ends. Looked up from germline, CDR1 is SGDLS and CDR2 is YYNGEE. The CDR3 is made up of 15 amino acids. In DNA, the CDR3 is TGTGCCAGCAGCGCAGGGGTTGGGGGGATTTATGAGCAGTTCTTC. Protein: CASSAGVGGIYEQFF.

The chain uses TRBV27 and TRBJ2-6, with D tentatively TRBD1 or TRBD2 (5 bases each). CDR3 size: 13 residues. Germline CDR1 reads MNHEY; CDR2 reads SMNVEV (reference sequence). With 6 bases removed from V and 7 bases from J, the gap between germline ends came to 10 bases. CDR3 residues: CASSSRDANVLTF. The CDR3 nucleotides are TGTGCCAGCAGCTCCCGGGACGCCAACGTCCTGACTTTC.

The chain is built from TRBV12-5 and TRBJ2-6, with D uncertain. The V end was cut by 7 bases, the J end by 0 bases, with 4 bases between. Germline V gene data show CDR1 as LGHNT and CDR2 as FRNRAP. The CDR3 is 13 amino acids. CDR3 loop: CASVPSGANVLTF. DNA for the CDR3: TGTGCTAGTGTCCCCTCTGGGGCCAACGTCCTGACTTTC.

The V gene is TRBV7-4, the J gene TRBJ2-7; D gene unclear. Germline CDR1 reads SGHVT; CDR2 reads SQSDAQ. The CDR3 has 11 residues. V was cut by 8 bases and J by 0 bases, with 5 bases left in between. CDR3 loop: CASLVSYEQYV. As DNA, the CDR3 is TGTGCCAGCCTGGTCTCCTACGAGCAGTACGTC.

The V and J genes are TRBV7-9 and TRBJ2-3; D perhaps matches TRBD2 (6 bases). Germline-derived CDR1 and CDR2 are SEHNR and FQNEAQ (reference sequence). Trimming left V 8 bases short and J 2 bases short, with 11 bases between. The CDR3 sequence is 13 residues long. The CDR3 DNA is TGTGCCAGCCTTCCGGACTACACAGATACGCAGTATTTT. Translation: CASLPDYTDTQYF.

The V call is TRBV7-2, the J call TRBJ2-2, with D uncertain. Germline V gene lookup returns CDR1 SGHTA and CDR2 FQGNSA. Trimming removed 0 bases from V and 4 bases from J, with 9 bases in between. The CDR3 runs to 15 residues. Here the CDR3 reads CASSLAGGRTGELFF. DNA of the CDR3: TGTGCCAGCAGCTTAGCGGGTGGTCGCACCGGGGAGCTGTTTTTT.